The sequence of this T cell receptor beta chain was determined in a study of cytomegalovirus exposure and HLA in healthy donors. Whole-study results and caveats: A later analysis linked a missense variant in DCLRE1C to the trimming of TCR beta V and J genes.

The CDR3 contains 15 residues. Germline V lookup: CDR1 SGHVS, CDR2 FNYEAQ. V shed 1 base and J 6 bases; nucleotides not matched to a gene: 3. Notes on this clone: The antigen remains undetermined.

PCR involved 60 Vbeta and 13 Jbeta primers. The data were produced by immunoSEQ multiplex PCR, yet TCRdb's version contains in-frame clones alone and is incomplete. This table has about 110,000 clones, roughly four fifths appearing once. This receptor was taken from a man between 50 and 59 years old in good health and CMV-seronegative. The specimen was PBMCs. The gene calls are TRBV7-6 and TRBJ2-1, with TRBD2 identical over 10 bases. The CDR3 bases are TGTGCCAGCAGCTTAGAGCGGGGGGGCCGCAATGAGCAGTTCTTC. This encodes CASSLERGGRNEQFF.